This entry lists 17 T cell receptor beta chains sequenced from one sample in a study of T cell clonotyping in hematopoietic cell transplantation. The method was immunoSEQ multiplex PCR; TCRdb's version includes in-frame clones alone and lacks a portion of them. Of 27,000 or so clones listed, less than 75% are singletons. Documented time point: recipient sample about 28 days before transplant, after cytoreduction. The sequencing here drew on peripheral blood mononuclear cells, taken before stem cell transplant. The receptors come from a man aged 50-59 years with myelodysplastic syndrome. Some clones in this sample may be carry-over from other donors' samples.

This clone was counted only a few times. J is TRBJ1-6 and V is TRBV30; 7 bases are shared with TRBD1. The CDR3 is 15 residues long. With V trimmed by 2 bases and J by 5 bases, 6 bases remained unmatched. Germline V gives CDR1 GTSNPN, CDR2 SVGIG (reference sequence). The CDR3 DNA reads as TGTGCCTGGAGTATTTCGGGGACAGATAATTCACCCCTCCACTTT. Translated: CAWSISGTDNSPLHF. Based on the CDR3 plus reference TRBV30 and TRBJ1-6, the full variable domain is SQTIHQWPATLVQPVGSPLSLECTVEGTSNPNLYWYRQAAGRGLQLLFYSVGIGQISSEVPQNLSASRPQDRQFILSSKKLLLSDSGFYLCAWSISGTDNSPLHFGNGTRLTVT.

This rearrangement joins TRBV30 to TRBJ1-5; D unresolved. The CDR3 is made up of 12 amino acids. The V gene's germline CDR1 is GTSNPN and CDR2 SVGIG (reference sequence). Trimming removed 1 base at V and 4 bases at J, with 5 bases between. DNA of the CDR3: TGTGCCTGGAGTGATTTGAATCAGCCCCAGCATTTT. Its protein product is CAWSDLNQPQHF.

The CDR3 DNA is TGCGCCAGCAGCTGGCTTGGTCGTGACAATGAGCAGTTCTTC. Translation: CASSWLGRDNEQFF. The chain uses TRBV5-1 and TRBJ2-1; no reliable D call. Germline CDR1 is SGHRS and CDR2 is YFSETQ. V was pared by 3 bases and J by 5 bases, with 12 bases between. This CDR3 contains 14 residues.

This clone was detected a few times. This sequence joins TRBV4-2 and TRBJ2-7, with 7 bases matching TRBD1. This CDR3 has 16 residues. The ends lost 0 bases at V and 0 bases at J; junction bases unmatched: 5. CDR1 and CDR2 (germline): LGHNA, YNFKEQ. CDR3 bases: TGTGCCAGCAGCCAAGATGGGACAGTAAGCTCCTACGAGCAGTACTTC. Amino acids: CASSQDGTVSSYEQYF.

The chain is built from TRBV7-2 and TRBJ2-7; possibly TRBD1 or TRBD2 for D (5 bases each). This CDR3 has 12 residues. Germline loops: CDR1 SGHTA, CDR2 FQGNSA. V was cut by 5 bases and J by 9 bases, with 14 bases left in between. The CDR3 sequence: CASSPGLLVQYF. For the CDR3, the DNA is TGTGCCAGCAGCCCGGGGCTGCTCGTGCAGTACTTC.

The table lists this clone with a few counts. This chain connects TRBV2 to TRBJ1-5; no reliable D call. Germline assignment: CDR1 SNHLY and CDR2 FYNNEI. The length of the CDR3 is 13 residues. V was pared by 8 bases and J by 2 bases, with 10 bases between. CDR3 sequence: CASGGQGNQPQHF. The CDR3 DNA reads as TGTGCCAGCGGCGGCCAGGGCAATCAGCCCCAGCATTTT. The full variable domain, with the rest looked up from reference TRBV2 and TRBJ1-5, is EPEVTQTPSHQVTQMGQEVILRCVPISNHLYFYWYRQILGQKVEFLVSFYNNEISEKSEIFDDQFSVERPDGSNFTLKIRSTKLEDSAMYFCASGGQGNQPQHFGDGTRLSIL.

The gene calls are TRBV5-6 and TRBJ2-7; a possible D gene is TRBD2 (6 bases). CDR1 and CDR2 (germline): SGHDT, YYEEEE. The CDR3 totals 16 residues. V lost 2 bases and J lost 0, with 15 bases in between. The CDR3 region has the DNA TGTGCCAGCAGCTTCCGTAGCGGCCTCCGCTCCTACGAGCAGTACTTC. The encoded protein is CASSFRSGLRSYEQYF.

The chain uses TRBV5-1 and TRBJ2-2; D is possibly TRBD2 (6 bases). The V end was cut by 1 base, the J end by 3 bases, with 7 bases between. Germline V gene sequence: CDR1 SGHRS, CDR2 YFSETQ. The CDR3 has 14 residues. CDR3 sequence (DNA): TGCGCCAGCAGCTTGCCTAGCGACACCGGGGAGCTGTTTTTT. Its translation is CASSLPSDTGELFF.

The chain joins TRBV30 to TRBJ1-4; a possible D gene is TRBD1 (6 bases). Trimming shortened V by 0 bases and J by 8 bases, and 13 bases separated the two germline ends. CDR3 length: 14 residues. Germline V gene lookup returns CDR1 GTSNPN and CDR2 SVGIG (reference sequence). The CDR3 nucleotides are TGTGCCTGGAGTGTACACAGGGTTAGCGAAAAACTGTTTTTT. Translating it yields CAWSVHRVSEKLFF.

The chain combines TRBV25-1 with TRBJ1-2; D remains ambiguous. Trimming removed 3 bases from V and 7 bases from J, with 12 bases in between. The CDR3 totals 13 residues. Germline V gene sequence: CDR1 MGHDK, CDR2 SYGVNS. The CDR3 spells CASSDSAVGGYTF. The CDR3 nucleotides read TGTGCCAGCAGTGATTCGGCAGTAGGTGGCTACACCTTC.

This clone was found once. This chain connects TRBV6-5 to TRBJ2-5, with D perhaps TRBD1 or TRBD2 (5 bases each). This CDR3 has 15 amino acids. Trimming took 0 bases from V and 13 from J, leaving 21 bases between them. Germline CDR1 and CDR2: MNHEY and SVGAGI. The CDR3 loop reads CASSYSPGQRADGYF. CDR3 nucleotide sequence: TGTGCCAGCAGTTACTCCCCGGGGCAAAGGGCAGACGGGTACTTC.

CDR3 in amino acids: CASADRAGNTIYF. Here the CDR3 DNA reads TGCGCCAGTGCGGACAGGGCAGGAAACACCATATATTTT. The chain uses TRBV4-1 and TRBJ1-3, with 8 bases that match TRBD1. The CDR3 loop spans 13 amino acids. V was pared by 9 bases and J by 4 bases, with 5 bases of the junction left unmatched. Germline CDR1 and CDR2: MGHRA and YSYEKL.

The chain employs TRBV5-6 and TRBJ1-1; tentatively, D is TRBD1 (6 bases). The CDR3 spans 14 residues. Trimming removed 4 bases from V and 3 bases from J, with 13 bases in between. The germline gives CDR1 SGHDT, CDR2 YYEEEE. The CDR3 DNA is TGTGCCAGCAGCCGCCCCCCAGGGGACACTGAAGCTTTCTTT. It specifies CASSRPPGDTEAFF.

This CDR3 is CAWRDYNSPLHF. DNA for the CDR3: TGTGCCTGGAGGGATTATAATTCACCCCTCCACTTT. The chain joins TRBV30 to TRBJ1-6; D gene uncertain. This CDR3 contains 12 residues. Trimming left V 3 bases short and J 4 bases short, with 4 bases between. The germline gives CDR1 GTSNPN, CDR2 SVGIG (reference sequence). The whole variable domain, remainder taken from reference TRBV30 and TRBJ1-6, is SQTIHQWPATLVQPVGSPLSLECTVEGTSNPNLYWYRQAAGRGLQLLFYSVGIGQISSEVPQNLSASRPQDRQFILSSKKLLLSDSGFYLCAWRDYNSPLHFGNGTRLTVT.

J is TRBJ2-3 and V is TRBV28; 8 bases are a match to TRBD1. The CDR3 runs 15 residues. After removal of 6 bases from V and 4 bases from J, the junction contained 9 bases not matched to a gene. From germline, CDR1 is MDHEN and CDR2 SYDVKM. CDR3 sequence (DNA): TGTGCCAGCAGCCGGGGACAGGCGCCCCCAGATACGCAGTATTTT. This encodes CASSRGQAPPDTQYF. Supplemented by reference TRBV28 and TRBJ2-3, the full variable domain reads DVKVTQSSRYLVKRTGEKVFLECVQDMDHENMFWYRQDPGLGLRLIYFSYDVKMKEKGDIPEGYSVSREKKERFSLILESASTNQTSMYLCASSRGQAPPDTQYFGPGTRLTVL.

CDR3 in DNA: TGTGCCAGCAGCGCTACATCATTCACAGGGGCCTATGGCTACACCTTC. The encoded protein is CASSATSFTGAYGYTF. The rearrangement links TRBV9 to TRBJ1-2; TRBD1 matches at 7 bases. CDR3 size: 16 residues. J lost 4 bases, V lost 3 bases, and 12 bases had no gene match. CDR1 and CDR2 from the germline V gene are SGDLS and YYNGEE.

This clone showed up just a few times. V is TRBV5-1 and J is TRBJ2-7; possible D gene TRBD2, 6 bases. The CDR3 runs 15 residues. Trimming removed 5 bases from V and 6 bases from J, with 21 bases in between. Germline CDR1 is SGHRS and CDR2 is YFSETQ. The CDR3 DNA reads TGCGCCAGCAGTTTCAATGGCGCGGGGTCGGGCGAGCAGTACTTC. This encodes CASSFNGAGSGEQYF.